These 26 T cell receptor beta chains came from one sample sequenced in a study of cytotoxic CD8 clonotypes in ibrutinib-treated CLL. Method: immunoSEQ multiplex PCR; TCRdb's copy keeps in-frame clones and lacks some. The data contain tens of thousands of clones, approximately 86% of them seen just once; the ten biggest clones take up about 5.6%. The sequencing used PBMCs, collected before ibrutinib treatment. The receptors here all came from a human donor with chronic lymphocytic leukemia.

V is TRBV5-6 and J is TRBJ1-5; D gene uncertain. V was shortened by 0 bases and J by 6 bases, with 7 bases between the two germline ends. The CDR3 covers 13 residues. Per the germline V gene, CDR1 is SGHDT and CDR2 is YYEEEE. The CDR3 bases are TGTGCCAGCAGCTTGGGAGGTATTCAGCCCCAGCATTTT. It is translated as CASSLGGIQPQHF.

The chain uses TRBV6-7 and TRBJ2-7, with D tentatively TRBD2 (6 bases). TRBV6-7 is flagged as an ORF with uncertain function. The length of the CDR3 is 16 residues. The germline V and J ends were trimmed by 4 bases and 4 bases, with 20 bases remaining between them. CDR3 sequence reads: CASSSSGSGLVYEQYF. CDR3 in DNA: TGTGCCAGCAGTTCGTCGGGTAGCGGACTGGTGTACGAGCAGTACTTC.

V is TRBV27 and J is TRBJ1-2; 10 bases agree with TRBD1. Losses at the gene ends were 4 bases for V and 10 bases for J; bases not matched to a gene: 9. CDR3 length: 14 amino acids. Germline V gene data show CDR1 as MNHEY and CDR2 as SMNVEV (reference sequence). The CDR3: CASSSPGQGLVYTF. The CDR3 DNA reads TGTGCCAGCAGTTCGCCGGGACAGGGGTTAGTCTACACCTTC.

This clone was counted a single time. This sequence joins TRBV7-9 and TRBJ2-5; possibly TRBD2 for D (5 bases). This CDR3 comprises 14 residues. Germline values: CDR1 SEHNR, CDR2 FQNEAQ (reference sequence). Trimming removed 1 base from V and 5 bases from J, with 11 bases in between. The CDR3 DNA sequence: TGTGCCAGCAGCTTAGGCCCTAGCATGGAGACCCAGTACTTC. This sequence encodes CASSLGPSMETQYF.

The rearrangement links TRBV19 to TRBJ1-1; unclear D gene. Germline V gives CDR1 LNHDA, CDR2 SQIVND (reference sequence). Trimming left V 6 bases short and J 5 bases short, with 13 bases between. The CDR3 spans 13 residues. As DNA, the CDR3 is TGTGCCAGTAGGGAAAGGGTGGGGACTGAAGCTTTCTTT. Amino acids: CASRERVGTEAFF.

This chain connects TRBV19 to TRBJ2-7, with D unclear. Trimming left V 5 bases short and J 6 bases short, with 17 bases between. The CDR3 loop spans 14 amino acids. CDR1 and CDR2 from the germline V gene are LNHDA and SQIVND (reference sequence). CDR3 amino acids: CASSPFSFGSEQYF. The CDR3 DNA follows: TGTGCCAGTAGTCCCTTCTCGTTTGGATCCGAGCAGTACTTC. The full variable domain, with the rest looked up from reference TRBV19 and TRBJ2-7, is DGGITQSPKYLFRKEGQNVTLSCEQNLNHDAMYWYRQDPGQGLRLIYYSQIVNDFQKGDIAEGYSVSREKKESFPLTVTSAQKNPTAFYLCASSPFSFGSEQYFGPGTRLTVT.

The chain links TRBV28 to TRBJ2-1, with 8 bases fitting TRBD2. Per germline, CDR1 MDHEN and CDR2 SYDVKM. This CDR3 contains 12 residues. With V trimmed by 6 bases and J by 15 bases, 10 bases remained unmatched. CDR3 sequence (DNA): TGTGCCAGCAGACCCGCCGGACTAGCCTGGTTCTTC. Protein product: CASRPAGLAWFF. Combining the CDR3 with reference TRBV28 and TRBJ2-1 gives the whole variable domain DVKVTQSSRYLVKRTGEKVFLECVQDMDHENMFWYRQDPGLGLRLIYFSYDVKMKEKGDIPEGYSVSREKKERFSLILESASTNQTSMYLCASRPAGLAWFFGPGTRLTVL.

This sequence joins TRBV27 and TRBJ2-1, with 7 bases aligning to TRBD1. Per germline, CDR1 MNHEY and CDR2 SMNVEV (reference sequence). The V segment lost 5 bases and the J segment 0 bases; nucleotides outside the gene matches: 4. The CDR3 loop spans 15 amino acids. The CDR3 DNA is TGTGCCAGCAGTGGGACAGACAGCTCCTACAATGAGCAGTTCTTC. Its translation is CASSGTDSSYNEQFF.

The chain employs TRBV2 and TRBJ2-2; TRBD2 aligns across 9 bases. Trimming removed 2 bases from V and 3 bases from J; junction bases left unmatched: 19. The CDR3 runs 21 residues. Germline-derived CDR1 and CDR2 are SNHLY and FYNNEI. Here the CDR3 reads CASSESWLRGSGSWDTGELFF. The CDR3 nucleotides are TGTGCCAGCAGTGAATCGTGGTTACGGGGTAGCGGGAGTTGGGACACCGGGGAGCTGTTTTTT.

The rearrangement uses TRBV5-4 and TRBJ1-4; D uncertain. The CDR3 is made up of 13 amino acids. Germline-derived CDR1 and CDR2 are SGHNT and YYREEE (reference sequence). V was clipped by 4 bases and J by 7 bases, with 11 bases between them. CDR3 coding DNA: TGTGCCAGCAGCCTTGATTTTGGTGAAAAACTGTTTTTT. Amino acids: CASSLDFGEKLFF.

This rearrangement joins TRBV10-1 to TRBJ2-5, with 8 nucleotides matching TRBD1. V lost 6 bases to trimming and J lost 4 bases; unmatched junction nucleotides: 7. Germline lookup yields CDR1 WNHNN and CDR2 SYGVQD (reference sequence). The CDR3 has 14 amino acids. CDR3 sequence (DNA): TGCGCCAGCAGCGAGGACAGGGTGGCAGAGACCCAGTACTTC. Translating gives CASSEDRVAETQYF.

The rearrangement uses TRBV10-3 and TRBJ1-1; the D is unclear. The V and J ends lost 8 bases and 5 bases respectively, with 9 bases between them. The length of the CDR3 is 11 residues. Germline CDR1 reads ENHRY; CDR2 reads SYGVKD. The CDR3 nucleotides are TGTGCCATCGGCCAGAGGACTGAAGCTTTCTTT. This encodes CAIGQRTEAFF.

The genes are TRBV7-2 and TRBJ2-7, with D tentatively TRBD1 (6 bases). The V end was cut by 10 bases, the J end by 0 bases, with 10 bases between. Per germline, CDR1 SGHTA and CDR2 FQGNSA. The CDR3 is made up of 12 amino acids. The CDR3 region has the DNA TGTGCCACCAGGGGAGCCTCCTACGAGCAGTACTTC. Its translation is CATRGASYEQYF. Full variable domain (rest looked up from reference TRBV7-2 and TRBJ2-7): GAGVSQSPSNKVTEKGKDVELRCDPISGHTALYWYRQSLGQGLEFLIYFQGNSAPDKSGLPSDRFSAERTGGSVSTLTIQRTQQEDSAVYLCATRGASYEQYFGPGTRLTVT.

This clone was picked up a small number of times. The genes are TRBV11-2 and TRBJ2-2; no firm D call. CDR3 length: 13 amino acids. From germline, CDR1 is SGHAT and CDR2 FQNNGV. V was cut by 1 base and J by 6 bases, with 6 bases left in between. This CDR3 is CASSLVVAGELFF. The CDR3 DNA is TGTGCCAGCAGCTTAGTAGTAGCCGGGGAGCTGTTTTTT.

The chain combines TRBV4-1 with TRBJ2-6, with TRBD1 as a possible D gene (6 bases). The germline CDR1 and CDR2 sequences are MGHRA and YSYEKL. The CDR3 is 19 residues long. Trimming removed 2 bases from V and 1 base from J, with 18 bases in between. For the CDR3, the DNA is TGCGCCAGCAGCCAAAATACAGGGTTATCGCAGTCTGGGGCCAACGTCCTGACTTTC. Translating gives CASSQNTGLSQSGANVLTF.

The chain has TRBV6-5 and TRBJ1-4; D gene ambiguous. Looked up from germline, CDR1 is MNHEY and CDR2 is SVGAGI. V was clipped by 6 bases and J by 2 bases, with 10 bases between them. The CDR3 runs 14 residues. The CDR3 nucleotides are TGTGCCAGCAGCCAAACCCAGACTAATGAAAAACTGTTTTTT. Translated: CASSQTQTNEKLFF.

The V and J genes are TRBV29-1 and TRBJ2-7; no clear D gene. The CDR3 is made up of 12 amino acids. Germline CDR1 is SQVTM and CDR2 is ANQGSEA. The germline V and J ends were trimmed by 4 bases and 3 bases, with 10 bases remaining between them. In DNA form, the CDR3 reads TGCAGCGTTGTATCACAGAACTACGAGCAGTACTTC. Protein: CSVVSQNYEQYF.

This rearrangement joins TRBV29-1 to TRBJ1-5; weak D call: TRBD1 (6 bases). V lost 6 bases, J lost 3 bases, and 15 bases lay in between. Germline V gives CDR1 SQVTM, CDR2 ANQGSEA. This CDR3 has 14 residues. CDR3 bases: TGCAGCGTAGCCGGGACAAGCACCAATCAGCCCCAGCATTTT. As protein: CSVAGTSTNQPQHF.

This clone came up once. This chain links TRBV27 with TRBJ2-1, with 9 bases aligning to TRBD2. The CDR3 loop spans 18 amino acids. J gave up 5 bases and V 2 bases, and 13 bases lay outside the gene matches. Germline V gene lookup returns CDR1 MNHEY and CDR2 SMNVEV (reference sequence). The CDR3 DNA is TGTGCCAGCAGTTTACAGGGTCTGGGACTAGCATTCCACAATGAGCAGTTCTTC. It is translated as CASSLQGLGLAFHNEQFF.

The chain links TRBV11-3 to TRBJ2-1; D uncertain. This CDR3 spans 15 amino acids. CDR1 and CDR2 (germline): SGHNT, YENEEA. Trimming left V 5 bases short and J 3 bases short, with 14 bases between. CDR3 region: CASSPGTIHYNEQFF. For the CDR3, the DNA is TGTGCCAGCAGCCCGGGCACTATCCACTACAATGAGCAGTTCTTC.

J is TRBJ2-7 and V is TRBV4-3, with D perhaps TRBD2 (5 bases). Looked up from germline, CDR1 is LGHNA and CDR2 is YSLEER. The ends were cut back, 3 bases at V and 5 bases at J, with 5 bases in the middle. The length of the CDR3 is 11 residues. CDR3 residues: CASSHGNEQYF. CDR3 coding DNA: TGCGCCAGCAGCCACGGGAACGAGCAGTACTTC.

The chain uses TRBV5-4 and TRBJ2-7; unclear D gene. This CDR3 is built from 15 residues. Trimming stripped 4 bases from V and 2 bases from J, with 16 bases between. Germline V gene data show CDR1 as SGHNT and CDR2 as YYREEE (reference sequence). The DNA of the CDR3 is TGTGCCAGCAGCCCGGTGGGCCCCCCAACCTACGAGCAGTACTTC. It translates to CASSPVGPPTYEQYF.

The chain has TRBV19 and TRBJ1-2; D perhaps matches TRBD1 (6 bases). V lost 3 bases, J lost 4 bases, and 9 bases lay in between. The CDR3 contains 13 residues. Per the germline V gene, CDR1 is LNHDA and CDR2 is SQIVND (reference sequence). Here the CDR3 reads CASSIPQGYGYTF. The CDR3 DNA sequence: TGTGCCAGTAGTATCCCACAGGGCTATGGCTACACCTTC.

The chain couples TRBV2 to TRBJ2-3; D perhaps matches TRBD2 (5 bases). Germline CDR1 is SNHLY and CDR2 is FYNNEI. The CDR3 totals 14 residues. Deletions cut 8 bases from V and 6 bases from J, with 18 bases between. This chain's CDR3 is CASHVQRSRDTQYF. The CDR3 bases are TGTGCCAGCCATGTTCAGCGGAGTCGGGATACGCAGTATTTT. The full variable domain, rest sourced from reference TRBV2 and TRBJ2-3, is EPEVTQTPSHQVTQMGQEVILRCVPISNHLYFYWYRQILGQKVEFLVSFYNNEISEKSEIFDDQFSVERPDGSNFTLKIRSTKLEDSAMYFCASHVQRSRDTQYFGPGTRLTVL.

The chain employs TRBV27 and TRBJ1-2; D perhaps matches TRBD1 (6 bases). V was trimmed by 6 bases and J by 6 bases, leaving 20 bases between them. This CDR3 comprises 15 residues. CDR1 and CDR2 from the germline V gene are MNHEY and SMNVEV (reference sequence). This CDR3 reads CASSLIRGRADGYTF. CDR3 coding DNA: TGTGCCAGCAGCCTCATCAGGGGTAGAGCCGATGGCTACACCTTC.

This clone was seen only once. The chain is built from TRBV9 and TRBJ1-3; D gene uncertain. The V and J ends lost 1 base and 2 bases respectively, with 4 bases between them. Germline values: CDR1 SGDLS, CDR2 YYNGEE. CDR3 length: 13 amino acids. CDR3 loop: CASSVKAGNTIYF. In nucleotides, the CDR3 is TGTGCCAGCAGCGTAAAAGCTGGAAACACCATATATTTT.